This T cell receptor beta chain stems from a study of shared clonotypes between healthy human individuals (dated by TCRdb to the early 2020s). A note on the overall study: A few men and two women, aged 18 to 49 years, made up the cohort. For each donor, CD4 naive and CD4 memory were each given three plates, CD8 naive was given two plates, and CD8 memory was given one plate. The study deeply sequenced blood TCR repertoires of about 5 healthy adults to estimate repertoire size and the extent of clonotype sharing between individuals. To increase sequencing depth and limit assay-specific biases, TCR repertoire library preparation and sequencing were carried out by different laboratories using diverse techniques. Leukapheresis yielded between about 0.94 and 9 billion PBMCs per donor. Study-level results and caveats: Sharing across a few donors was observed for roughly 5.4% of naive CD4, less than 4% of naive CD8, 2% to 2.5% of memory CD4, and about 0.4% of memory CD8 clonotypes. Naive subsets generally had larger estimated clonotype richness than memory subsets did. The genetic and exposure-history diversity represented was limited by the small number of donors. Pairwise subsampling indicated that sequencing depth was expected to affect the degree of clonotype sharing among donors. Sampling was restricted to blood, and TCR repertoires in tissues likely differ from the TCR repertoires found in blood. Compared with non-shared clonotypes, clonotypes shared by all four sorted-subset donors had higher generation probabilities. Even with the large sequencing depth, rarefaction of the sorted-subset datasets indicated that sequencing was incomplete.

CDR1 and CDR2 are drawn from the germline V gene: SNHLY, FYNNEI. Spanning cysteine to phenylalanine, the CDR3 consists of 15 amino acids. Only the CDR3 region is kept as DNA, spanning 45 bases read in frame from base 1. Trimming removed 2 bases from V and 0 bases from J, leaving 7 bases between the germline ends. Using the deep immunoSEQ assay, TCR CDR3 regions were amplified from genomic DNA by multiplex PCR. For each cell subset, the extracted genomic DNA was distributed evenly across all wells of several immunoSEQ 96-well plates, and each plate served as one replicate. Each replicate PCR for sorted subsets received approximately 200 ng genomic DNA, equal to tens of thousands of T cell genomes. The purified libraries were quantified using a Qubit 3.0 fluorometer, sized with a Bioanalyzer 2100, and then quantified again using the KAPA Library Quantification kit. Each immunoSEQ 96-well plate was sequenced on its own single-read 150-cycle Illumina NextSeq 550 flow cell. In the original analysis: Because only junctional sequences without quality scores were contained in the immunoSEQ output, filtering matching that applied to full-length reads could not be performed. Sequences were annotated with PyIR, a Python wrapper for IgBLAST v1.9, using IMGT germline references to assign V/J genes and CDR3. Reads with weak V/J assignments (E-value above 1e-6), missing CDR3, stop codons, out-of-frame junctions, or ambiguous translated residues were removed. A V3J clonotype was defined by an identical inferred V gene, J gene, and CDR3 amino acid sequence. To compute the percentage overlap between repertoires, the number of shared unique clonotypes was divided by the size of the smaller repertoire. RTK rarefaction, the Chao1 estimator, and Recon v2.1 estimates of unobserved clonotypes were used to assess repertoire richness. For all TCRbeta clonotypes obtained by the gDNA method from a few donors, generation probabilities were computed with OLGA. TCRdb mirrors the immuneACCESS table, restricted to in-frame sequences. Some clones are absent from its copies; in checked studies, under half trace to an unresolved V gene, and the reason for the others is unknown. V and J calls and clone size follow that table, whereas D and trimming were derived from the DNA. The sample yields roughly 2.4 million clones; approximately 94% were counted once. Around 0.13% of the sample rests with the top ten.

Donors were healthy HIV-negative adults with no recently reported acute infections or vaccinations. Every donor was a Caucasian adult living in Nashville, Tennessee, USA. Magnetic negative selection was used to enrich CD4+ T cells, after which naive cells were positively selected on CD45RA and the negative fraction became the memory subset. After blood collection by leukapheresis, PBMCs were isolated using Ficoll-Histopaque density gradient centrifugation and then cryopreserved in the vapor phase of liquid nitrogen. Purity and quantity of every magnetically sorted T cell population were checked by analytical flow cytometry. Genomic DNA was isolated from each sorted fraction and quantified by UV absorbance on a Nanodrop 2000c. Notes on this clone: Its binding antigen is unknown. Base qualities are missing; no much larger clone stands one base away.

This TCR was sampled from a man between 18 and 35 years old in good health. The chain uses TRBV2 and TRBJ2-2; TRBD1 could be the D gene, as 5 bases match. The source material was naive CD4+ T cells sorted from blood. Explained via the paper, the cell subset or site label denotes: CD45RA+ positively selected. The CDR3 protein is CASSETGPNTGELFF. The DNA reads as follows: TGTGCCAGCAGTGAAACAGGCCCGAACACCGGGGAGCTGTTTTTT.